This TCR beta chain was sequenced in a study of T cells in Graves' hyperthyroidism and ophthalmopathy. In patients aged 18 to 65, hyperthyroidism was newly diagnosed, with duration under 2 months. The CDR3 spans 16 residues. In germline, CDR1 is SNHLY, CDR2 FYNNEI. V was cut by 6 bases and J by 0 bases, with 12 bases left in between. It was RNA transcripts that yielded the amplified TCR beta CDR3 regions. Primed by the HTBI set, a first-round RT-PCR was run on the TCR CDR3. MiXCR, applied by TCRdb to the multiplex PCR reads, yields one record per CDR3 protein. The sample yields hundreds of thousands of distinct CDR3 sequences, under 60% seen once. This clonotype occurred many times.

This chain uses TRBV2 with TRBJ2-6; D uncertain. Specimen: peripheral blood or thyroid tissue (not recorded which). The TCR was taken from a young woman with Graves' hyperthyroidism. The CDR3 region has the DNA TGTGCCAGCAGGGCCGACGGACCCTCTGGGGCCAACGTCCTGACTTTC. Its protein product is CASRADGPSGANVLTF. Based on the CDR3 plus reference TRBV2 and TRBJ2-6, the full variable domain is EPEVTQTPSHQVTQMGQEVILRCVPISNHLYFYWYRQILGQKVEFLVSFYNNEISEKSEIFDDQFSVERPDGSNFTLKIRSTKLEDSAMYFCASRADGPSGANVLTFGAGSRLTVL.